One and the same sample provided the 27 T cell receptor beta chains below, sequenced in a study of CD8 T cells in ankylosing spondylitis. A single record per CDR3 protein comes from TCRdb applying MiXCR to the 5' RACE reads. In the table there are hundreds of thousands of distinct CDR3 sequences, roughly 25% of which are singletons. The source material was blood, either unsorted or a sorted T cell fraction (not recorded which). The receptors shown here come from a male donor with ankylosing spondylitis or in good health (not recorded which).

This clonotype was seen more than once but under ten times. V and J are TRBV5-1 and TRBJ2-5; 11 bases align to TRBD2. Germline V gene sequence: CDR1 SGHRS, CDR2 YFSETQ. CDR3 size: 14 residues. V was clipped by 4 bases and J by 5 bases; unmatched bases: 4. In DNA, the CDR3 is TGCGCCAGCAGCACGACTAGCGGGACGGAGACCCAGTACTTC. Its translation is CASSTTSGTETQYF.

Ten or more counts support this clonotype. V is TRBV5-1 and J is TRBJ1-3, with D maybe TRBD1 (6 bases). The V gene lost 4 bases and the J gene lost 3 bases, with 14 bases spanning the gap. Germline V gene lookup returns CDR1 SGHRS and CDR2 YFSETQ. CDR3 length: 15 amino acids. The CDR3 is CASSQWTAGGNTIYF. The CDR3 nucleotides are TGCGCCAGCAGCCAGTGGACAGCTGGTGGAAACACCATATATTTT.

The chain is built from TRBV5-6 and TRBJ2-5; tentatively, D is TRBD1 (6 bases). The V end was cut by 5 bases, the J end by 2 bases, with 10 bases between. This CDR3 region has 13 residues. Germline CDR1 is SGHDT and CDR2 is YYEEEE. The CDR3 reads CASREDRQETQYF. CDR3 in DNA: TGTGCCAGCAGAGAGGACAGACAAGAGACCCAGTACTTC. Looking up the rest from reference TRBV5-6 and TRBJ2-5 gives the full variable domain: DAGVTQSPTHLIKTRGQQVTLRCSPKSGHDTVSWYQQALGQGPQFIFQYYEEEERQRGNFPDRFSGHQFPNYSSELNVNALLLGDSALYLCASREDRQETQYFGPGTRLLVL.

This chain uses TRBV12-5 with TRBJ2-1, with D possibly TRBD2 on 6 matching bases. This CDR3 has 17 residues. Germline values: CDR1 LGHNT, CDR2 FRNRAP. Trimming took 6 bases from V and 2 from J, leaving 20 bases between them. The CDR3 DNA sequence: TGTGCTAGTGGGGCCACTTTGTCGGGAGAGGCCTACAATGAGCAGTTCTTC. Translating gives CASGATLSGEAYNEQFF.

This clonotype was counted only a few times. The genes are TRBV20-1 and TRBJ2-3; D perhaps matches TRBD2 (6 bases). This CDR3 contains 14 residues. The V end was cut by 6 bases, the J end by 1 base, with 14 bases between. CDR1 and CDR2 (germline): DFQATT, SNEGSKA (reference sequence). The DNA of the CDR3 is TGCAGTGCCTTCCCCTGGGGGGGCACAGATACGCAGTATTTT. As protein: CSAFPWGGTDTQYF.

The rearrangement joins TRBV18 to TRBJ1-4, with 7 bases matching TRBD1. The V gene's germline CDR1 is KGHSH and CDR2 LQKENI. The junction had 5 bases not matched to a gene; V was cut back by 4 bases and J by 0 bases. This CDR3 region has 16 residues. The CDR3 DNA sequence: TGTGCCAGCTCACTTGGGACAGCTACAACTAATGAAAAACTGTTTTTT. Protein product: CASSLGTATTNEKLFF.

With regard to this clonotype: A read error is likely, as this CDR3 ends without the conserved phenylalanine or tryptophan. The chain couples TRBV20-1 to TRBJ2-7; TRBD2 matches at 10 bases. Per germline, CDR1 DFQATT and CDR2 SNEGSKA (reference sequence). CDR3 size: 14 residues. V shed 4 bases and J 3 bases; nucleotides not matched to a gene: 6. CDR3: CSATRTSGLYEQYL. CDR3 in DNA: TGCAGTGCTACCAGGACTAGCGGCCTCTACGAGCAGTACCTC.

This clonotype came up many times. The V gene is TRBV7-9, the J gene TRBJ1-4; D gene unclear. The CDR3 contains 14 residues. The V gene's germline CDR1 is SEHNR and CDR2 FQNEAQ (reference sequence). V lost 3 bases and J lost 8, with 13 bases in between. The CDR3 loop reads CASSFLYSSEKLFF. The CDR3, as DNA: TGTGCCAGCAGCTTTTTGTACTCCTCGGAAAAACTGTTTTTT. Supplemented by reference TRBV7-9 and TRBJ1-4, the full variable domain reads DTGVSQNPRHKITKRGQNVTFRCDPISEHNRLYWYRQTLGQGPEFLTYFQNEAQLEKSRLLSDRFSAERPKGSFSTLEIQRTEQGDSAMYLCASSFLYSSEKLFFGSGTQLSVL.

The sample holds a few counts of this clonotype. This CDR3 is CASSLAPRAGGSVGITDTQYF. The CDR3 DNA reads TGTGCCAGCAGTTTAGCGCCGCGAGCGGGAGGGTCCGTGGGGATCACAGATACGCAGTATTTT. The chain is built from TRBV12-3 or TRBV12-4 and TRBJ2-3, with 10 bases that match TRBD2. V dropped 0 bases and J dropped 2; count of bases not matched to a gene: 17. This CDR3 contains 21 residues.

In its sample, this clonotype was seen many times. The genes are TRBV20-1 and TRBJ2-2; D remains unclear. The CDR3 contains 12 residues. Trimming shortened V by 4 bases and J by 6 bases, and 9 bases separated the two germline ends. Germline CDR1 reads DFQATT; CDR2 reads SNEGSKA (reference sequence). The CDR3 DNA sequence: TGCAGTGCTACCTGGGCCCCCGGGGAGCTGTTTTTT. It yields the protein CSATWAPGELFF.

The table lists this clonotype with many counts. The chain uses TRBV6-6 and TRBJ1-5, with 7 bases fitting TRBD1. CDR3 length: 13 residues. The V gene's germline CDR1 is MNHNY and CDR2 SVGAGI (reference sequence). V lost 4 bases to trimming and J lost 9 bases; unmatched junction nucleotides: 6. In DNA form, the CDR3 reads TGTGCCAGCAGTTCGGAGGGGGCGACGCCCCAGCATTTT. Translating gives CASSSEGATPQHF.

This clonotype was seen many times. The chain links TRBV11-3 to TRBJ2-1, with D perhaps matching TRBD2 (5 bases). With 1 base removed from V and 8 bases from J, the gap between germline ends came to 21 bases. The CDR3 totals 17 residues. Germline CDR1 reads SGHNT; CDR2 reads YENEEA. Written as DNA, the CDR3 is TGTGCCAGCAGCTTAGGATCCGCTAGCCCCCAAACGGATGAGCAGTTCTTC. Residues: CASSLGSASPQTDEQFF.

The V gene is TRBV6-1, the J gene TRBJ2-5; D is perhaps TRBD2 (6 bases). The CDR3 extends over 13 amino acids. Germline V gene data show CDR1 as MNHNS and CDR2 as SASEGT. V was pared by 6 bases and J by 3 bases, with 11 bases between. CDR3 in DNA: TGTGCCAGCAGGCTGGGGGGAGAAGAGACCCAGTACTTC. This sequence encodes CASRLGGEETQYF.

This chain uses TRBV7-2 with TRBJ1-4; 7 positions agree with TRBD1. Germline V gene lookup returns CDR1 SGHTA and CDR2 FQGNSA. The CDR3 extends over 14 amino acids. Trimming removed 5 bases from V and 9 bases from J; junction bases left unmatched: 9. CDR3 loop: CASSIGQAPQKLFF. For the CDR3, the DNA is TGTGCCAGCAGCATAGGACAGGCCCCACAAAAACTGTTTTTT.

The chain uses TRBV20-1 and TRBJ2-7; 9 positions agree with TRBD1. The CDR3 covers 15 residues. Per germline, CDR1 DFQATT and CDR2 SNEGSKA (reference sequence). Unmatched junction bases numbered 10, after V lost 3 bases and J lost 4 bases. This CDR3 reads CSARQLQGAQYEQYF. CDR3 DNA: TGCAGTGCTAGGCAATTACAGGGGGCACAGTACGAGCAGTACTTC.

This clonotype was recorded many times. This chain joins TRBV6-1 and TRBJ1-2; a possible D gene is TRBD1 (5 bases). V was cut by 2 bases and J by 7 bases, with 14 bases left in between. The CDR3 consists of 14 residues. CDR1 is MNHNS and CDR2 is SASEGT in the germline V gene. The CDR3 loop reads CASSERIGVVGYTF. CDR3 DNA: TGTGCCAGCAGTGAAAGAATAGGGGTGGTTGGCTACACCTTC.

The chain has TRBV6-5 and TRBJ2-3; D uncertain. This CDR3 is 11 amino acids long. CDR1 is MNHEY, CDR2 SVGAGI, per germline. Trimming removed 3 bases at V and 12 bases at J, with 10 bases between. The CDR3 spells CASSYLRSQYF. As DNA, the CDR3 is TGTGCCAGCAGTTATCTAAGGTCCCAGTATTTT.

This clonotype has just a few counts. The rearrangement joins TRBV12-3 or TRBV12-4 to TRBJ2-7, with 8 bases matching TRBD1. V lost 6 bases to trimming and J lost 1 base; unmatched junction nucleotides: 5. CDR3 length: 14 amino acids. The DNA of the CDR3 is TGTGCCAGCAGCTCAGGGGGCCAGTCCTACGAGCAGTACTTC. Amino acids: CASSSGGQSYEQYF.

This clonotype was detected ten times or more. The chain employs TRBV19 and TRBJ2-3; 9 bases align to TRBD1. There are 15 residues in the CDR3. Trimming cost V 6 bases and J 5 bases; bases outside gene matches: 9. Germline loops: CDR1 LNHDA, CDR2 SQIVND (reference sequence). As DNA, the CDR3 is TGTGCCAGTAGGCAAACAGGGGGCGAAAGAGATACGCAGTATTTT. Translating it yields CASRQTGGERDTQYF.

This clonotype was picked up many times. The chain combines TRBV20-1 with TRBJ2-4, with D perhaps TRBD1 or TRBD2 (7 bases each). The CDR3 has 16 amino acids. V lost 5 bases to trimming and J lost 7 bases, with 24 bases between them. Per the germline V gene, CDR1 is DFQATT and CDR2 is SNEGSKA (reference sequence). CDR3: CSAENLPGGVSNIQYF. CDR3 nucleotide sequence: TGCAGTGCTGAAAATTTACCAGGGGGGGTGTCGAACATTCAGTACTTC.

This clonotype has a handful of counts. As DNA, the CDR3 is TGCAGTGCTAGTAGGGGACCGTTTTCTTTCAAAAACATTCAGTACTTC. Amino acid sequence: CSASRGPFSFKNIQYF. This chain joins TRBV20-1 and TRBJ2-4, with D perhaps TRBD1 or TRBD2 (5 bases each). The CDR3 is 16 residues long. Germline V lookup: CDR1 DFQATT, CDR2 SNEGSKA (reference sequence). Trimming took 3 bases from V and 3 from J, leaving 18 bases between them.

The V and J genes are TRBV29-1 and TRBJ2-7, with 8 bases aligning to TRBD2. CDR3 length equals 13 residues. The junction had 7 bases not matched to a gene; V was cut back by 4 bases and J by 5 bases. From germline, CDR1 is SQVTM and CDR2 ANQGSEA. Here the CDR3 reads CSVVPGGRHEQYF. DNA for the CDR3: TGCAGCGTTGTCCCGGGAGGGCGACACGAGCAGTACTTC.

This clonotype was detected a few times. In DNA, the CDR3 is TGTGCCAGCAGCCATTCCCACGGAGCGATCACCTACAATGAGCAGTTCTTC. Translating it yields CASSHSHGAITYNEQFF. The rearrangement uses TRBV14 and TRBJ2-1; D is unresolved. CDR1 is SGHDN and CDR2 is FVKESK in the germline V gene. The germline V and J ends were trimmed by 3 bases and 2 bases, with 17 bases remaining between them. The CDR3 loop spans 17 amino acids.

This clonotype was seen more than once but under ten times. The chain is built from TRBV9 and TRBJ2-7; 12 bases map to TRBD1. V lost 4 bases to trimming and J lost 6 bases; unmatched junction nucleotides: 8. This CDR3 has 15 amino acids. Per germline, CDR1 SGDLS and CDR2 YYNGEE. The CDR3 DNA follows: TGTGCCAGCAGCCTACTCCCGGGACAGGGGGCCGAGCAGTACTTC. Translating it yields CASSLLPGQGAEQYF. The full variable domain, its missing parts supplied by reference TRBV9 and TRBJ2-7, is DSGVTQTPKHLITATGQRVTLRCSPRSGDLSVYWYQQSLDQGLQFLIQYYNGEERAKGNILERFSAQQFPDLHSELNLSSLELGDSALYFCASSLLPGQGAEQYFGPGTRLTVT.

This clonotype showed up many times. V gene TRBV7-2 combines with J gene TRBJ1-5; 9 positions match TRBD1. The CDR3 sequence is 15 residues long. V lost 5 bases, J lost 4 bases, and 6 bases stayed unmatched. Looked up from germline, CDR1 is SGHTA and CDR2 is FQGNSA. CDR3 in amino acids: CASSRDRAGNQPQHF. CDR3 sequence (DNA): TGTGCCAGCAGCCGGGACAGGGCCGGTAATCAGCCCCAGCATTTT.

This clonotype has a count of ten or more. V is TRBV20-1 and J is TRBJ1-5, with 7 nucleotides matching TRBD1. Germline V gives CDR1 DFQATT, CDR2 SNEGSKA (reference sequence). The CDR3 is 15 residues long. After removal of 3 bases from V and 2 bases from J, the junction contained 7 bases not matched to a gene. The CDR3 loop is CSARPEDRGNQPQHF. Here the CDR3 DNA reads TGCAGTGCTAGGCCGGAAGACAGGGGCAATCAGCCCCAGCATTTT.

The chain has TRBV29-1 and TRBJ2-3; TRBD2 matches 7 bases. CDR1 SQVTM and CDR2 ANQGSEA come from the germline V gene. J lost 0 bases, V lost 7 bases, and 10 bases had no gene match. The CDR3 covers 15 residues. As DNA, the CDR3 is TGCAGCGCTGGCGTGACTAGCAGTAGCACAGATACGCAGTATTTT. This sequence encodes CSAGVTSSSTDTQYF.